This TCR beta chain is drawn from a study of shared clonotypes between healthy human individuals. Comment on this clone: Its specificity is not known.

The V end lost 5 bases, the J end lost 5 bases, and 16 bases lay between the germline ends. CDR1 and CDR2 (germline): LNHDA, SQIVND (reference sequence). This CDR3 region has 15 residues. The assay used deep level. Clones were read by immunoSEQ multiplex PCR, and TCRdb kept only the in-frame ones, dropping some. The sample lists approximately 1,500,000 clones, over 95% occurring once. General study results and limits: Tissues were not sampled, only blood, and their repertoires likely differ. A reduction in generation probabilities was seen for non-shared clonotypes relative to those shared by all four donors.

The V and J genes are TRBV19 and TRBJ1-5; D may be TRBD1 (6 bases). The TCR sequence derives from a man younger than 40 in good health. Sequenced material: naive CD4+ T cells sorted from blood. Subset given: CD45RA+ positively selected. The CDR3, as DNA: TGTGCCAGTAGTGTACAGGGATTCGGGGATCAGCCCCAGCATTTT. Protein sequence: CASSVQGFGDQPQHF.